This TCR beta chain is drawn from a study of cytomegalovirus exposure and HLA in healthy donors. Study at large: A data release that came early held about 89 million unique TCRs from HLA-typed donors. Overall study results and limits: Earlier analysis found most TCR beta V segments productive about 90% or about 30% of the time.

About this clone itself: What it recognizes is unknown.

The PCR was carried out with 60 Vbeta primers and 13 Jbeta primers. The assay was immunoSEQ multiplex PCR, and TCRdb's table has in-frame clones only and misses some. With around 160,000 clones in the sample, the ten largest clones hold around 1.5%. The CDR3 extends over 14 amino acids. The V and J ends lost 4 bases and 7 bases, in that order; junction bases with no gene match: 7. Germline values: CDR1 MGHRA, CDR2 YSYEKL. What was sequenced was PBMCs. The rearrangement links TRBV4-1 to TRBJ1-1; TRBD1 agrees at 9 bases. The clonotype comes from a woman between 50 and 59 years old in good health and CMV-seronegative. CDR3 DNA: TGCGCCAGCAGCCCCCGGGACAGGGTAATTGAAGCTTTCTTT. Its translation: CASSPRDRVIEAFF.